This TCR beta chain is from a study of technical replicates of blood from a few donors. This CDR3 is built from 16 residues. Trimming cost V 3 bases and J 8 bases, with 17 bases left between them. The germline V gene encodes CDR1 MGHRA and CDR2 YSYEKL. Here immunoSEQ multiplex PCR was the method, and the copy in TCRdb shows in-frame clones only, minus some. The repertoire consists of around 81,000 clones, with 81% occurring once and the leading ten covering around 3.9%. What was sequenced was PBMCs. V gene TRBV4-1 combines with J gene TRBJ1-6; a possible D gene is TRBD1 (6 bases). This sequence was found in a human donor in good health. Some clones in this sample may be carry-over from other donors' samples. This chain's CDR3 is CASSHPGRTDHSPLHF. The CDR3 DNA reads TGCGCCAGCAGCCACCCGGGGCGGACAGATCATTCACCCCTCCACTTT.